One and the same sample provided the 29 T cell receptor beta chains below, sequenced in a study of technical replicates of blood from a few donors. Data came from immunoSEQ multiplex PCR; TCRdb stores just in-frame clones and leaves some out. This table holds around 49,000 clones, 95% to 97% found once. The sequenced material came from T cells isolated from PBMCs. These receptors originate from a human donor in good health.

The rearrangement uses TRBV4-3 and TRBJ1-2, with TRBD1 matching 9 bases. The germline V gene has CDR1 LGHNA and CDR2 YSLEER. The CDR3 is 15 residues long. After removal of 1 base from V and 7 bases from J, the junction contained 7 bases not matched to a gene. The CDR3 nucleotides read TGCGCCAGCAGCCAAGCTTCAACAGGGGGCTTTGGCTACACCTTC. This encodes CASSQASTGGFGYTF.

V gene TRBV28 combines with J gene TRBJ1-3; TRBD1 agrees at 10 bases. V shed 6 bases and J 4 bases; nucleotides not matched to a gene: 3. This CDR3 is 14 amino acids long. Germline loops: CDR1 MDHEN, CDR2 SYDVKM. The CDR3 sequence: CASRGQGRGNTIYF. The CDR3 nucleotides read TGTGCCAGCAGGGGACAGGGGAGGGGAAACACCATATATTTT.

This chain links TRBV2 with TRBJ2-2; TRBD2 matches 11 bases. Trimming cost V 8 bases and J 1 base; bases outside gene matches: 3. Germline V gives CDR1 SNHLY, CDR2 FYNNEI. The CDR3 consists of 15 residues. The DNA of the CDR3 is TGTGCCAGCGCCGGACTAGCGGGGAACACCGGGGAGCTGTTTTTT. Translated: CASAGLAGNTGELFF. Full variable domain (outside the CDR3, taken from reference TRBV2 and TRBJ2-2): EPEVTQTPSHQVTQMGQEVILRCVPISNHLYFYWYRQILGQKVEFLVSFYNNEISEKSEIFDDQFSVERPDGSNFTLKIRSTKLEDSAMYFCASAGLAGNTGELFFGEGSRLTVL.

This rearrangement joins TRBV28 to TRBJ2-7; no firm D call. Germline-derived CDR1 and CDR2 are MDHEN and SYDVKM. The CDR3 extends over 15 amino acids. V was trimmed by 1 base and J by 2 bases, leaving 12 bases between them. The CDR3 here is CASSLYSGSTYEQYF. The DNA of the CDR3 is TGTGCCAGCAGTTTATATTCAGGTTCCACCTACGAGCAGTACTTC.

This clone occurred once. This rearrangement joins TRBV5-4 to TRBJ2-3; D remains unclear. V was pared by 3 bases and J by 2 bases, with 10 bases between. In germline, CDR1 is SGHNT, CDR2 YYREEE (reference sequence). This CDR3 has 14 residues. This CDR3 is CASSSPGNTDTQYF. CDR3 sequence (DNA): TGTGCCAGCAGCTCGCCAGGAAACACAGATACGCAGTATTTT.

CDR3 sequence (DNA): TGTGCCAGCAGCCCCTCGGGGAACAATGAGCAGTTCTTC. It is translated as CASSPSGNNEQFF. V gene TRBV11-3 combines with J gene TRBJ2-1; a weak D match, TRBD2 (5 bases). Trimming cost V 5 bases and J 5 bases, with 10 bases left between them. CDR1 is SGHNT and CDR2 is YENEEA in the germline V gene. The CDR3 is 13 amino acids.

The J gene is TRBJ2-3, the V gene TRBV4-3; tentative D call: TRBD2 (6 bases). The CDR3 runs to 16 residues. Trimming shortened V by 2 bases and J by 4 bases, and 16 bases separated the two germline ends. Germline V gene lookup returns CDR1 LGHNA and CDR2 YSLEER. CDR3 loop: CASSQLAANGADTQYF. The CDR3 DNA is TGCGCCAGCAGCCAATTAGCGGCCAATGGAGCAGATACGCAGTATTTT.

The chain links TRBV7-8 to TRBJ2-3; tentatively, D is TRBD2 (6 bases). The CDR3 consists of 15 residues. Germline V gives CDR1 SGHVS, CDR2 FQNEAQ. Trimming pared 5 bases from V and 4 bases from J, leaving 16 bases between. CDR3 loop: CASSQYSAGSDTQYF. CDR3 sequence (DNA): TGTGCCAGCAGCCAATACTCCGCGGGGTCAGATACGCAGTATTTT.

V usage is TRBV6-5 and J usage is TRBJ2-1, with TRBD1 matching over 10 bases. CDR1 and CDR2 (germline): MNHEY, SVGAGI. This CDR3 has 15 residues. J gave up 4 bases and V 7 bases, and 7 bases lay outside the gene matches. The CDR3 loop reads CASKTGTGVYNEQFF. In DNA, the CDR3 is TGTGCCAGCAAAACCGGGACAGGGGTTTACAATGAGCAGTTCTTC.

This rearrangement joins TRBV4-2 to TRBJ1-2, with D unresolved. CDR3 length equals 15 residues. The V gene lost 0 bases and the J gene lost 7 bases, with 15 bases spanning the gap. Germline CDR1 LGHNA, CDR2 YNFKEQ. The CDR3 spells CASSQDGGGWGGYTF. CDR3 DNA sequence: TGTGCCAGCAGCCAAGATGGTGGAGGGTGGGGTGGCTACACCTTC.

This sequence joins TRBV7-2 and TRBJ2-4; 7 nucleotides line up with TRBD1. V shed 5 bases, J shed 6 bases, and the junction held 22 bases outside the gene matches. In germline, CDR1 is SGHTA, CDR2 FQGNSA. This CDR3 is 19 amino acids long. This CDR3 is CASSLTPEGAMIIGNIQYF. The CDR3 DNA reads TGTGCCAGCAGCCTAACCCCTGAGGGGGCGATGATTATAGGAAACATTCAGTACTTC.

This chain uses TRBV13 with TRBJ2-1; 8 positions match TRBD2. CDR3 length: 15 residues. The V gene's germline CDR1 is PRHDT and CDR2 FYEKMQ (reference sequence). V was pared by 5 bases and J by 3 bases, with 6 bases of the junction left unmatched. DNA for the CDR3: TGTGCCAGCAGCCCCGGACTAGCAAACTACAATGAGCAGTTCTTC. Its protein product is CASSPGLANYNEQFF.

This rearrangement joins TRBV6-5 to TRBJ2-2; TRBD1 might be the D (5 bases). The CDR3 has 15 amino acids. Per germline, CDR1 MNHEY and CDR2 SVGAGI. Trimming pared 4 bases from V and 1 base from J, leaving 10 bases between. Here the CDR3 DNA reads TGTGCCAGCAGTTTTAGTGACAGGAACACCGGGGAGCTGTTTTTT. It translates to CASSFSDRNTGELFF.

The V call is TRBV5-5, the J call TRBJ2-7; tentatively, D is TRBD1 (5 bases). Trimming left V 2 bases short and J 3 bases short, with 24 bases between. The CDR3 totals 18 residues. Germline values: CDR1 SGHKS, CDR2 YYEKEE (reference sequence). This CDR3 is CASSFGTMQGQSIYEQYF. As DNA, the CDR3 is TGTGCCAGCAGCTTTGGTACCATGCAGGGTCAATCGATCTACGAGCAGTACTTC.

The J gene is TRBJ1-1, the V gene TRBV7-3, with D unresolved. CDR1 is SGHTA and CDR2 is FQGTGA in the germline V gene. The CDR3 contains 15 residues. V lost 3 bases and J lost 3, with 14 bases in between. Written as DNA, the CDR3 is TGTGCCAGCAGCTTCTTATTGAGGGAGTACACTGAAGCTTTCTTT. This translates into CASSFLLREYTEAFF.

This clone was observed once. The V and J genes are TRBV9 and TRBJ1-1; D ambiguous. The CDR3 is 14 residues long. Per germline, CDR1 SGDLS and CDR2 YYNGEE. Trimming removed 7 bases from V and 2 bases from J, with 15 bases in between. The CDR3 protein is CASSGGTGNTEAFF. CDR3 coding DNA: TGTGCCAGCTCAGGAGGCACGGGTAACACTGAAGCTTTCTTT. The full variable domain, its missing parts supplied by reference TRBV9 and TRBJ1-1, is DSGVTQTPKHLITATGQRVTLRCSPRSGDLSVYWYQQSLDQGLQFLIQYYNGEERAKGNILERFSAQQFPDLHSELNLSSLELGDSALYFCASSGGTGNTEAFFGQGTRLTVV.

The CDR3 bases are TGTGCCAGCAGTGACTATGACTCATCTGGCTACACCTTC. Residues: CASSDYDSSGYTF. This chain uses TRBV6-4 with TRBJ1-2; D not resolved. The length of the CDR3 is 13 residues. Germline assignment: CDR1 MRHNA and CDR2 SNTAGT. Trimming stripped 1 base from V and 7 bases from J, with 10 bases between.

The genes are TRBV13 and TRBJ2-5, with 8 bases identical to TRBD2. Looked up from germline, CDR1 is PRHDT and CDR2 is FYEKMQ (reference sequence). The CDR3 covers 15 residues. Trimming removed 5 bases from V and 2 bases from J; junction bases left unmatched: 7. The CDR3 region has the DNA TGTGCCAGCAGCCCTCCCGGGACTAGACAAGAGACCCAGTACTTC. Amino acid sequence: CASSPPGTRQETQYF.

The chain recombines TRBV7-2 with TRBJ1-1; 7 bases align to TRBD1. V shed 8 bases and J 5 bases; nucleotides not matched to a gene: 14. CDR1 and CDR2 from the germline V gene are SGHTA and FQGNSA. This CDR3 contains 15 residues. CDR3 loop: CASLGRDSLRTEAFF. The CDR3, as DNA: TGTGCCAGCCTAGGCCGGGACAGTTTGAGGACTGAAGCTTTCTTT.

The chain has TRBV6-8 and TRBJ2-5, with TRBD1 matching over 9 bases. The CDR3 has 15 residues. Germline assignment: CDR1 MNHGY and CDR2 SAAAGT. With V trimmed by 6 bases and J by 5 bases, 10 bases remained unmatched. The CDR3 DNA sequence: TGTGCCAGCAGGGTCGGGACAGGGCCTCCGGAGACCCAGTACTTC. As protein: CASRVGTGPPETQYF.

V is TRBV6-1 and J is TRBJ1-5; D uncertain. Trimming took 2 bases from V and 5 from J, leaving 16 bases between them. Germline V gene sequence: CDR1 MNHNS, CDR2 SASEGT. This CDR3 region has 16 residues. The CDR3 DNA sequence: TGTGCCAGCAGTGAATTTTCCCGGGATATCTATCAGCCCCAGCATTTT. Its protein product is CASSEFSRDIYQPQHF.

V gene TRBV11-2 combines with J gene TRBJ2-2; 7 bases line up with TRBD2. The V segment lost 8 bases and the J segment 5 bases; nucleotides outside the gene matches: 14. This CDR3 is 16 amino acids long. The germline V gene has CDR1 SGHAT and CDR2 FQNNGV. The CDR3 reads CASRTGTNPLTGELFF. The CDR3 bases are TGTGCCAGCCGAACGGGGACTAACCCCCTTACCGGGGAGCTGTTTTTT.

As DNA, the CDR3 is TGTGCCAGCAGTGAGGGGGGAGGCAATCAGCCCCAGCATTTT. Its protein is CASSEGGGNQPQHF. This chain connects TRBV6-4 to TRBJ1-5, with TRBD1 as a possible D gene (5 bases). Trimming stripped 3 bases from V and 2 bases from J, with 8 bases between. The germline V gene encodes CDR1 MRHNA and CDR2 SNTAGT. The CDR3 consists of 14 residues.

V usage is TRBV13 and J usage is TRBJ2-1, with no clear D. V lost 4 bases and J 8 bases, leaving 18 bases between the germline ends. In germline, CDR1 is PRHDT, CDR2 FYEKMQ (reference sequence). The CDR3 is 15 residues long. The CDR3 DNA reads TGTGCCAGCAGCTCCGAACTAAGGTCCTTCTATGAGCAGTTCTTC. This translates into CASSSELRSFYEQFF.

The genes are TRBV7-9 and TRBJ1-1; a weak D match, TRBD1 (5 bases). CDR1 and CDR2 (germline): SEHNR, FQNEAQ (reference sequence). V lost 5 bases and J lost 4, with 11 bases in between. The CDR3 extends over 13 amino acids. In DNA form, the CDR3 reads TGTGCCAGCAGCCTGGGGGGGGGCACTGAAGCTTTCTTT. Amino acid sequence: CASSLGGGTEAFF. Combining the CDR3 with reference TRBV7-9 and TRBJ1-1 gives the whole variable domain DTGVSQNPRHKITKRGQNVTFRCDPISEHNRLYWYRQTLGQGPEFLTYFQNEAQLEKSRLLSDRFSAERPKGSFSTLEIQRTEQGDSAMYLCASSLGGGTEAFFGQGTRLTVV.

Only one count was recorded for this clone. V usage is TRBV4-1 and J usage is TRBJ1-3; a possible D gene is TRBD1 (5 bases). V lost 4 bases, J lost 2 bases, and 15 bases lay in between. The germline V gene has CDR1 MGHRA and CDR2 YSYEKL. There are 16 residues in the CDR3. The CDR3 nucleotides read TGCGCCAGCAGCCTGGAGCGGGGGATGACTGGAAACACCATATATTTT. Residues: CASSLERGMTGNTIYF.

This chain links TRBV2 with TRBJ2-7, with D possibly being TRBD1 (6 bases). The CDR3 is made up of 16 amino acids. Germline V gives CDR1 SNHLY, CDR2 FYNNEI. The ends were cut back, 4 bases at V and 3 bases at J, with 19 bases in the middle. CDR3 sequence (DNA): TGTGCCAGCAGTGTTAGTATTGAGGGACATCACTACGAGCAGTACTTC. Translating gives CASSVSIEGHHYEQYF.

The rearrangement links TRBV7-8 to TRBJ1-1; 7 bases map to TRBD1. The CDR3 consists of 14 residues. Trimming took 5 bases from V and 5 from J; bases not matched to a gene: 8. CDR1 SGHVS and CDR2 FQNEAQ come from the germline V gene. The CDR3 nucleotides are TGTGCCAGCAGCCGGAATAAACAGGGGACTGAAGCTTTCTTT. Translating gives CASSRNKQGTEAFF.

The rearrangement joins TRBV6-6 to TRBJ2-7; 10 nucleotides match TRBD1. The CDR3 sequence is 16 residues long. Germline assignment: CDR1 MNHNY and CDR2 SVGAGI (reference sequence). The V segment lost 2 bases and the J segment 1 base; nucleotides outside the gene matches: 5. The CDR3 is CASSYPPGQGSYEQYF. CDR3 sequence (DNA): TGTGCCAGCAGTTACCCCCCGGGACAGGGGTCCTACGAGCAGTACTTC.